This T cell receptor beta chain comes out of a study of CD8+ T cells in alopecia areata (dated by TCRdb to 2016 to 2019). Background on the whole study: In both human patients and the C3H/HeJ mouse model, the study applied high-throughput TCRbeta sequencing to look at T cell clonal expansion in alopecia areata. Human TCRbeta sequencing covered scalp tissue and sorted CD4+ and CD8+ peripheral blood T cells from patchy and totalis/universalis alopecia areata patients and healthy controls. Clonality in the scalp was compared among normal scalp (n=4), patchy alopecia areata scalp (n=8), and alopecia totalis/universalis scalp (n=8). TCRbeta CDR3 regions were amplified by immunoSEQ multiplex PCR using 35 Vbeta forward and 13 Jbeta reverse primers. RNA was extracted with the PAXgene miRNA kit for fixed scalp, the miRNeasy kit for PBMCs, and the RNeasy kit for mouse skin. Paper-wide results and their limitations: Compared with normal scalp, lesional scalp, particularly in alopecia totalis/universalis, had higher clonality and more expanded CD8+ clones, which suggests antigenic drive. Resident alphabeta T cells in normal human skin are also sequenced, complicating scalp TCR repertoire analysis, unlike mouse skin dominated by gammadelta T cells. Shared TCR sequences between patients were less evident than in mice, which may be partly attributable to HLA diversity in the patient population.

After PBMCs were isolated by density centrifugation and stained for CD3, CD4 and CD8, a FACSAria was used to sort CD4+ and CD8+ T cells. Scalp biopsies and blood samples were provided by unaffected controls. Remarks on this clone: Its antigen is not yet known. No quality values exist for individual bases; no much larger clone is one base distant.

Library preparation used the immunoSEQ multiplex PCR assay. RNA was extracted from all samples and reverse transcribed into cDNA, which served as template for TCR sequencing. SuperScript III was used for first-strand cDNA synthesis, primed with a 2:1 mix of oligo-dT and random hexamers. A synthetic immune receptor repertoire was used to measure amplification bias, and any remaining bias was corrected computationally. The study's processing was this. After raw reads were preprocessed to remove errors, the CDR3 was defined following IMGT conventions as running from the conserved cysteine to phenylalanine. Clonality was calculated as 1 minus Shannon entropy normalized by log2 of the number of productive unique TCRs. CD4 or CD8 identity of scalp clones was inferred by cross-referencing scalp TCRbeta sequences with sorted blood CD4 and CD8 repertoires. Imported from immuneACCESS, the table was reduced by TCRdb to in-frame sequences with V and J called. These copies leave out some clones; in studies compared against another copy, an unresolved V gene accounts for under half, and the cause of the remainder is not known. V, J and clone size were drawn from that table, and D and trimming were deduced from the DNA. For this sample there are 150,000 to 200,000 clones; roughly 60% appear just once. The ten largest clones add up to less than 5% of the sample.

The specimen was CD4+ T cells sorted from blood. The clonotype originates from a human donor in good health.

The CDR3 in this case is CAWSPRNNQPQHF. The base sequence is TGTGCCTGGAGTCCCAGGAACAATCAGCCCCAGCATTTT. The sequence joins TRBV30 to TRBJ1-5; the D gene is not confidently resolved. Spanning cysteine to phenylalanine, the CDR3 consists of 13 amino acids. The read is trimmed to its CDR3 DNA, 39 bases read in frame from base 1. V and J lose 2 bases and 3 bases, and a span of 8 bases separates them. Via the germline V gene (reference sequence), CDR1 is GTSNPN and CDR2 SVGIG. Beyond the CDR3, the reference TRBV30 and TRBJ1-5 genes provide the residues; the full variable domain reads: SQTIHQWPATLVQPVGSPLSLECTVEGTSNPNLYWYRQAAGRGLQLLFYSVGIGQISSEVPQNLSASRPQDRQFILSSKKLLLSDSGFYLCAWSPRNNQPQHFGDGTRLSIL.